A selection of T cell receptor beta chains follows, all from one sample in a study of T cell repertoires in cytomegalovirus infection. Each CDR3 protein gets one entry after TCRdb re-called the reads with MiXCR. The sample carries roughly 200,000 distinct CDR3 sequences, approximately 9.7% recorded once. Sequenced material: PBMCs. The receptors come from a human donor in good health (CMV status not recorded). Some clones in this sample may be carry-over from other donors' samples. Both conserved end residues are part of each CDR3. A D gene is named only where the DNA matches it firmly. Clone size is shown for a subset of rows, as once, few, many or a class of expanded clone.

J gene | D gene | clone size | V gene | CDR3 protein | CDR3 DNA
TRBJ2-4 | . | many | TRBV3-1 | CASSPYTILAKNIQYF | TGTGCCAGCAGCCCCTATACCATCCTAGCCAAAAACATTCAGTACTTC
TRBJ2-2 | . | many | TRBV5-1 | CASSFRQPSHTGELFF | TGCGCCAGCAGCTTCCGGCAGCCAAGCCACACCGGGGAGCTGTTTTTT
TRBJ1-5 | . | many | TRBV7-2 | CASSLWGEGNQPQHF | TGTGCCAGCAGCTTATGGGGCGAAGGCAATCAGCCCCAGCATTTT
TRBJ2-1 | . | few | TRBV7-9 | CASSLASPGEQFF | TGTGCCAGCAGCTTAGCTTCCCCAGGGGAGCAGTTCTTC
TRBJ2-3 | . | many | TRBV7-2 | CASSPGGADTQYF | TGTGCCAGCAGCCCCGGCGGCGCAGATACGCAGTATTTT
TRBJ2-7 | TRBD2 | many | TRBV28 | CASSPGLAGQGEQYF | TGTGCCAGCAGTCCGGGACTAGCGGGACAGGGGGAGCAGTACTTC
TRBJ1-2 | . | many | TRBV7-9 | CASSSWTAPDYTF | TGTGCCAGCAGCTCCTGGACGGCGCCGGACTACACCTTC
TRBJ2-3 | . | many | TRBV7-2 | CASSLSDTQYF | TGTGCCAGCAGCTTATCAGATACGCAGTATTTT
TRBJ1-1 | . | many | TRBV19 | CASSIDAQNTEAFF | TGTGCCAGTAGTATAGACGCCCAGAACACTGAAGCTTTCTTT
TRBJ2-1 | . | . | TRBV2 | CASRAYLDNEQFF | TGTGCCAGCAGAGCGTATCTCGACAATGAGCAGTTCTTC
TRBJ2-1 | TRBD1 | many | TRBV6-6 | CASSGTDRGQVGEQFF | TGTGCCAGCAGTGGAACGGACAGGGGGCAAGTTGGTGAGCAGTTCTTC
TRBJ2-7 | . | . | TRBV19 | CASSIVHPYEQYF | TGTGCCAGTAGTATCGTACATCCCTACGAGCAGTACTTC
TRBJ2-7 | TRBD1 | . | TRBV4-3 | CASSQDGQGFRGYEQYF | TGCGCCAGCAGCCAAGATGGACAGGGGTTCCGGGGCTACGAGCAGTACTTC
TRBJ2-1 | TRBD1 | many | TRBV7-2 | CASSGQDRSSYNEQFF | TGTGCCAGCAGCGGGCAGGACAGGAGCTCCTACAATGAGCAGTTCTTC
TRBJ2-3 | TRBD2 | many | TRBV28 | CASSLWTSGSADTQYF | TGTGCCAGCAGTTTATGGACTAGCGGGAGTGCAGATACGCAGTATTTT
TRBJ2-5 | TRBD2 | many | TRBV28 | CAGARAGGSETQYF | TGTGCCGGGGCCCGGGCGGGAGGTTCCGAGACCCAGTACTTC
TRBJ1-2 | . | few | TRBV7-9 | CASSWGPGTRVNYGYTF | TGTGCCAGCAGCTGGGGACCTGGGACACGAGTAAACTATGGCTACACCTTC
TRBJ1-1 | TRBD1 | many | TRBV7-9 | CASSIRTGVRDTEAFF | TGTGCCAGCAGCATAAGGACAGGGGTCCGTGACACTGAAGCTTTCTTT
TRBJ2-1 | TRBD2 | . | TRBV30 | CAWRGLAGINEQFF | TGTGCCTGGAGAGGTCTAGCGGGGATCAATGAGCAGTTCTTC
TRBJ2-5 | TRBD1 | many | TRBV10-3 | CAIRSAGGGETQYF | TGTGCCATCAGGAGCGCAGGGGGCGGGGAGACCCAGTACTTC
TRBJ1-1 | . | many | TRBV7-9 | CASRPTRENTEAFF | TGTGCCAGCAGACCTACCAGGGAGAACACTGAAGCTTTCTTT
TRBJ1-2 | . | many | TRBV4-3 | CASSQPGGEGYTF | TGCGCCAGCAGCCAACCCGGGGGCGAAGGCTACACCTTC
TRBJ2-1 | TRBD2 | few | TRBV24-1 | CATSDGLAGDNEQFF | TGTGCCACCAGTGATGGACTAGCGGGGGACAATGAGCAGTTCTTC
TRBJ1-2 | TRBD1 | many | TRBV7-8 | CASSLGGQSYGYTF | TGTGCCAGCAGCTTAGGGGGACAGTCCTATGGCTACACCTTC
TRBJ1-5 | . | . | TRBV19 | CASSIRELPDQPQHF | TGTGCCAGTAGTATCCGTGAGCTGCCAGATCAGCCCCAGCATTTT
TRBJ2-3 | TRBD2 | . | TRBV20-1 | CSAPRRLAVASDTQYF | TGCAGTGCTCCCCGTCGACTAGCGGTGGCATCAGATACGCAGTATTTT
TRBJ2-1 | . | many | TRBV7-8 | CASSLRAGIVDEQFF | TGTGCCAGCAGCTTAAGGGCGGGGATCGTGGATGAGCAGTTCTTC
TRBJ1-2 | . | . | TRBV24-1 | CATSDQNGVGYTF | TGTGCCACCAGTGACCAAAACGGGGTCGGCTACACCTTC
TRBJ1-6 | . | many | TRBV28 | CASRAVLISYNSPLHF | TGTGCCAGCAGAGCAGTTCTTATCTCCTATAATTCACCCCTCCACTTT
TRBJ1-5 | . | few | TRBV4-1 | CASSPRGQSQPQHF | TGCGCCAGCAGCCCCAGGGGTCAAAGTCAGCCCCAGCATTTT
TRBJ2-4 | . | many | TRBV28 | CASEDIRESLNIQYF | TGTGCCAGCGAAGACATCCGGGAGTCACTTAACATTCAGTACTTC
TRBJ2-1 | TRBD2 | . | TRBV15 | CATSRDLLAGGNEQFF | TGTGCCACCAGCAGAGATCTACTAGCGGGGGGCAATGAGCAGTTCTTC
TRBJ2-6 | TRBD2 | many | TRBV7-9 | CASSPRGRGDGANVLTF | TGTGCCAGCAGCCCTCGGGGGAGGGGCGATGGGGCCAACGTCCTGACTTTC
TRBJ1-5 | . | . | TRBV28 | CASSLPPLQLQHF | TGTGCCAGCAGCCTCCCCCCGTTACAGCTCCAGCATTTT
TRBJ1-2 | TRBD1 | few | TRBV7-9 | CASSGQGAVTYGYTF | TGTGCCAGCAGCGGCCAGGGGGCAGTAACCTATGGCTACACCTTC
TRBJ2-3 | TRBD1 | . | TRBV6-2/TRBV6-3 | CASSPRQGLSTDTQYF | TGTGCCAGCAGCCCCAGACAGGGGCTCAGCACAGATACGCAGTATTTT
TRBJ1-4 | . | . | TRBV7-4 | CASTPDSGFVIEKLFF | TGTGCCAGCACCCCGGACAGTGGGTTTGTAATAGAAAAACTGTTTTTT
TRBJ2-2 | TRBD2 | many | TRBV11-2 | CASSFRTSGSRGGGELFF | TGTGCCAGCAGCTTCCGGACTAGCGGGAGTAGGGGCGGAGGGGAGCTGTTTTTT
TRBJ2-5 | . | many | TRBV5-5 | CASSPWTVQETQYF | TGTGCCAGCAGCCCCTGGACAGTCCAAGAGACCCAGTACTTC
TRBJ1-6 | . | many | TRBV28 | CASSPPTGLYSPLHF | TGTGCCAGCAGTCCCCCGACAGGACTTTACTCACCCCTCCACTTT
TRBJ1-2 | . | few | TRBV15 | CATSRDTGTYGYTF | TGTGCCACCAGCAGAGATACGGGGACCTATGGCTACACCTTC
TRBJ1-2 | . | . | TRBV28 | CASSREGYGYTF | TGTGCCAGCAGCCGAGAAGGGTATGGCTACACCTTC
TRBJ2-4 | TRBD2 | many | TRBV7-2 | CASSLALGGGLAGEYDKNIQYF | TGTGCCAGCAGCTTAGCGTTGGGTGGGGGACTAGCGGGGGAGTATGACAAAAACATTCAGTACTTC
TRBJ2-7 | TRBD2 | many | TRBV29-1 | CSVEKLAGVSYEQYF | TGCAGCGTGGAGAAACTAGCGGGAGTATCCTACGAGCAGTACTTC
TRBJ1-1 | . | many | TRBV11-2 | CASSPSGGSTEAFF | TGTGCCAGCAGCCCAAGCGGGGGGAGCACTGAAGCTTTCTTT
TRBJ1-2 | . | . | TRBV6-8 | CASTNGGVYGYTF | TGTGCCAGCACCAATGGGGGGGTCTATGGCTACACCTTC
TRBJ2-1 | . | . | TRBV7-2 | CASSLDLRPLLYNEQFF | TGTGCCAGCAGTCTCGATCTGAGACCCTTATTGTACAATGAGCAGTTCTTC
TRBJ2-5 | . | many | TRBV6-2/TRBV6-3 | CASSYGAGRETQYF | TGTGCCAGCAGTTACGGGGCAGGGCGGGAGACCCAGTACTTC
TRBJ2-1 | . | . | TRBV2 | CASSEEGGLSYNEQFF | TGTGCCAGCAGTGAAGAAGGGGGACTTAGCTACAATGAGCAGTTCTTC
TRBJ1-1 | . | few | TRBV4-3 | CASSRSTVMNTEAFF | TGCGCCAGCAGCCGATCGACAGTGATGAACACTGAAGCTTTCTTT
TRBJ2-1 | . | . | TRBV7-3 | CASSLESSTDEQFF | TGTGCCAGCAGCTTAGAGAGTAGTACCGATGAGCAGTTCTTC
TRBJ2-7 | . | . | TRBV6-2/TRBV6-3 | CASGQGYYEQYF | TGTGCCAGCGGGCAGGGATACTACGAGCAGTACTTC
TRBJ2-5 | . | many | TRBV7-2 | CASSLGGASIQGETQYF | TGTGCCAGCAGCTTAGGGGGGGCTAGCATCCAAGGAGAGACCCAGTACTTC